These T cell receptor beta chains were read from a single sample in a study of shared clonotypes between healthy human individuals. This table comes from immunoSEQ multiplex PCR, and its TCRdb copy is limited to in-frame clones, with some not included. This sample yields over a million clones, of which approximately 78% are seen a single time; approximately 0.5% belongs to the top ten. Specimen: memory CD4+ T cells from PBMCs. All receptors derive from a man between 18 and 29 years old in good health. Some clones in this sample may be carry-over from other donors' samples. CDR3s include the opening cysteine and the closing phenylalanine or tryptophan. A D gene is named only where the DNA matches it firmly. Size is stated for part of the rows, as once, few or many counts, or as a class when the clone is expanded.

clone_size,d_call,v_call,j_call,cdr3_aa,cdr3_nt
-,TRBD1,TRBV7-6,TRBJ1-5,CASSNQTPGQGAHQPQHF,TGTGCCAGCAGCAATCAAACCCCGGGACAGGGGGCTCATCAGCCCCAGCATTTT
-,-,TRBV4-2,TRBJ1-1,CASSQATAGANTEAFF,TGTGCCAGCAGCCAAGCAACGGCCGGGGCCAACACTGAAGCTTTCTTT
-,-,TRBV7-7,TRBJ1-5,CASSLAWGQPQHF,TGTGCCAGCAGCTTAGCGTGGGGACAGCCCCAGCATTTT
few,-,TRBV7-9,TRBJ1-1,CASSFQHKVGFF,TGTGCCAGCAGCTTTCAGCACAAAGTCGGTTTCTTT
few,-,TRBV18,TRBJ1-1,CASSPVWNTEAFF,TGTGCCAGCTCACCTGTTTGGAACACTGAAGCTTTCTTT
-,-,TRBV6-1,TRBJ2-5,CASSEALGGETQYF,TGTGCCAGCAGTGAAGCCTTGGGTGGTGAGACCCAGTACTTC
-,-,TRBV7-2,TRBJ2-7,CASSLEVWNEQYF,TGTGCCAGCAGCTTAGAGGTCTGGAACGAGCAGTACTTC
-,-,TRBV9,TRBJ2-5,CASSVSSLQETQYF,TGTGCCAGCAGCGTGTCTAGTTTACAAGAGACCCAGTACTTC
few,TRBD1,TRBV29-1,TRBJ2-7,CSVEGQGASEQYF,TGCAGCGTTGAAGGCCAGGGGGCTAGTGAGCAGTACTTC
few,-,TRBV5-4,TRBJ2-5,CASSSVGGQETQYF,TGTGCCAGCAGCTCCGTAGGGGGGCAAGAGACCCAGTACTTC
few,TRBD2,TRBV11-1,TRBJ2-7,CASSVFGGKQYF,TGTGCCAGCAGCGTTTTCGGGGGGAAGCAGTACTTC
-,-,TRBV11-1,TRBJ2-2,CASRPTGEGTGELFF,TGTGCCAGCAGGCCCACAGGGGAGGGCACCGGGGAGCTGTTTTTT
-,-,TRBV19,TRBJ2-5,CASSILASGETQYF,TGTGCCAGTAGTATACTGGCTTCCGGAGAGACCCAGTACTTC
-,-,TRBV19,TRBJ2-2,CASSILGLELFF,TGTGCCAGTAGTATCCTCGGGTTAGAGCTGTTTTTT
-,TRBD2,TRBV28,TRBJ2-3,CASRSGGTDTQYF,TGTGCCAGCCGTAGCGGGGGCACAGATACGCAGTATTTT
-,-,TRBV4-2,TRBJ1-2,CASSQDRGRSYGYTF,TGTGCCAGCAGCCAAGATAGGGGCAGGAGCTATGGCTACACCTTC
-,-,TRBV2,TRBJ1-1,CASSGMGGNTEAFF,TGTGCCAGCAGCGGAATGGGGGGGAACACTGAAGCTTTCTTT
-,-,TRBV5-1,TRBJ2-1,CASSFGDPGDEQFF,TGCGCCAGCAGCTTCGGGGACCCTGGGGATGAGCAGTTCTTC
-,TRBD1,TRBV19,TRBJ1-1,CASSSQGYTEAFF,TGTGCCAGTAGCTCACAGGGGTATACTGAAGCTTTCTTT
-,-,TRBV5-1,TRBJ2-1,CASSQPTGIYNEQFF,TGCGCCAGCAGCCAACCCACAGGGATCTACAATGAGCAGTTCTTC
-,-,TRBV2,TRBJ2-7,CASSETTYEQYF,TGTGCCAGCAGTGAGACGACTTACGAGCAGTACTTC
-,-,TRBV19,TRBJ2-1,CASSISAKGASIF,TGTGCCAGTAGTATATCGGCAAAAGGGGCCTCGATCTTC